These 18 T cell receptor beta chains were all obtained from the same sample, sequenced in a study of graft-versus-host responses after intestinal transplantation. Sequencing was performed with immunoSEQ multiplex PCR; in TCRdb, only in-frame clones are kept and a portion is missing. The table lists some 40,000 clones, 75% to 95% of them singletons. The sequences come from PBMCs, collected 524 days after transplant. Receptors were obtained from a human patient who received an intestinal transplant, so some T cells may come from the graft donor.

The chain employs TRBV7-9 and TRBJ2-1, with D uncertain. This CDR3 contains 11 residues. With 1 base removed from V and 11 bases from J, the gap between germline ends came to 6 bases. In germline, CDR1 is SEHNR, CDR2 FQNEAQ (reference sequence). CDR3 sequence: CASSLEDKQFF. In nucleotides, the CDR3 is TGTGCCAGCAGCTTAGAGGATAAGCAGTTCTTC.

The chain links TRBV4-3 to TRBJ1-5; D is uncertain. CDR1 and CDR2 (germline): LGHNA, YSLEER. Trimming removed 0 bases from V and 3 bases from J, with 9 bases in between. This CDR3 is 15 amino acids long. This CDR3 reads CASSQDLGYNQPQHF. Here the CDR3 DNA reads TGCGCCAGCAGCCAAGATCTGGGCTACAATCAGCCCCAGCATTTT.

The chain is built from TRBV5-4 and TRBJ1-1; no reliable D call. Germline CDR1 and CDR2: SGHNT and YYREEE (reference sequence). Trimming took 3 bases from V and 5 from J, leaving 14 bases between them. CDR3 length: 14 amino acids. CDR3: CASSSGPPGTEAFF. The CDR3 DNA reads as TGTGCCAGCAGCTCGGGCCCCCCGGGGACTGAAGCTTTCTTT.

The chain employs TRBV25-1 and TRBJ1-3, with 8 nucleotides matching TRBD1. CDR1 is MGHDK and CDR2 is SYGVNS in the germline V gene. The CDR3 loop spans 15 amino acids. V shed 5 bases and J 4 bases; nucleotides not matched to a gene: 7. Written as DNA, the CDR3 is TGTGCCAGCAGTCCTCAGGGGGCAAAAGGAAACACCATATATTTT. This encodes CASSPQGAKGNTIYF.

The rearrangement uses TRBV2 and TRBJ2-7; D possibly corresponds to TRBD2 (6 bases). Germline V CDR1 and CDR2: SNHLY, FYNNEI. The CDR3 covers 15 residues. V gave up 6 bases and J gave up 5 bases, with 20 bases separating them. The CDR3 here is CASRRDGLGINEQYF. In DNA form, the CDR3 reads TGTGCCAGCAGGCGGGACGGCTTGGGGATAAACGAGCAGTACTTC.

The rearrangement links TRBV7-2 to TRBJ1-6, with D unclear. Germline CDR1 reads SGHTA; CDR2 reads FQGNSA. The CDR3 is made up of 15 amino acids. Trimming left V 1 base short and J 0 bases short, with 4 bases between. The CDR3: CASSLGSSYNSPLHF. The CDR3 nucleotides read TGTGCCAGCAGCTTAGGCAGCTCCTATAATTCACCCCTCCACTTT.

The CDR3 DNA follows: TGCGCCAGCAGCCAAGAAGGAGCGGGAGGGCCGTACAATGAGCAGTTCTTC. Residues: CASSQEGAGGPYNEQFF. This rearrangement joins TRBV4-1 to TRBJ2-1, with 10 bases identical to TRBD2. The CDR3 extends over 17 amino acids. Trimming took 0 bases from V and 4 from J; bases not matched to a gene: 6. Looked up from germline, CDR1 is MGHRA and CDR2 is YSYEKL.

This sequence joins TRBV19 and TRBJ2-7, with 8 bases fitting TRBD1. This CDR3 is built from 15 residues. Germline CDR1 reads LNHDA; CDR2 reads SQIVND (reference sequence). The junction had 4 bases not matched to a gene; V was cut back by 1 base and J by 2 bases. The CDR3 DNA reads TGTGCCAGTAGTATAGGGGCAGGGGGCACCTACGAGCAGTACTTC. This translates into CASSIGAGGTYEQYF.

J is TRBJ1-5 and V is TRBV7-2; no clear D gene. Trimming left V 1 base short and J 7 bases short, with 8 bases between. The CDR3 totals 13 residues. Germline CDR1 reads SGHTA; CDR2 reads FQGNSA. This chain's CDR3 is CASSLDGIQPQHF. CDR3 bases: TGTGCCAGCAGCTTAGATGGTATCCAGCCCCAGCATTTT.

The chain uses TRBV12-5 and TRBJ2-1, with unresolved D. V was pared by 6 bases and J by 7 bases, with 10 bases between. The length of the CDR3 is 12 residues. Germline CDR1 reads LGHNT; CDR2 reads FRNRAP. CDR3 DNA sequence: TGTGCTAGTGGGTCTCCCGCTAATGAGCAGTTCTTC. Its protein product is CASGSPANEQFF.

This clone occurred once. The rearrangement links TRBV19 to TRBJ2-2, with D maybe TRBD1 (6 bases). V was trimmed by 6 bases and J by 0 bases, leaving 11 bases between them. The germline gives CDR1 LNHDA, CDR2 SQIVND (reference sequence). This CDR3 has 15 amino acids. The CDR3 nucleotides read TGTGCCAGTAGCAGCAGGGGAGCGAACACCGGGGAGCTGTTTTTT. As protein: CASSSRGANTGELFF.

The rearrangement uses TRBV5-1 and TRBJ2-1; 9 bases map to TRBD1. CDR3 length: 15 residues. Germline assignment: CDR1 SGHRS and CDR2 YFSETQ. J was trimmed by 4 bases and V by 2 bases; bases with no gene match: 4. The CDR3 region has the DNA TGCGCCAGCAGCTTCGGACAGGGGTTATACAATGAGCAGTTCTTC. Its translation is CASSFGQGLYNEQFF. Combining the CDR3 with reference TRBV5-1 and TRBJ2-1 gives the whole variable domain KAGVTQTPRYLIKTRGQQVTLSCSPISGHRSVSWYQQTPGQGLQFLFEYFSETQRNKGNFPGRFSGRQFSNSRSEMNVSTLELGDSALYLCASSFGQGLYNEQFFGPGTRLTVL.

The chain is built from TRBV9 and TRBJ2-1; 12 nucleotides agree with TRBD1. The V gene's germline CDR1 is SGDLS and CDR2 YYNGEE. This CDR3 has 17 amino acids. Trimming removed 0 bases from V and 8 bases from J; junction bases left unmatched: 9. The CDR3 nucleotides read TGTGCCAGCAGCGTAGAGGGGGACAGGGGGCCAAGAGATGAGCAGTTCTTC. It is translated as CASSVEGDRGPRDEQFF.

The chain carries TRBV6-5 and TRBJ1-4; 7 bases match TRBD1. J was trimmed by 8 bases and V by 5 bases; bases with no gene match: 2. The CDR3 has 12 residues. Germline V gene sequence: CDR1 MNHEY, CDR2 SVGAGI. CDR3 protein: CASSPGGEKLFF. The CDR3 region has the DNA TGTGCCAGCAGTCCAGGGGGGGAAAAACTGTTTTTT.

This chain uses TRBV19 with TRBJ2-7; possible D gene TRBD2, 6 bases. The V and J ends lost 3 bases and 3 bases respectively, with 12 bases between them. From germline, CDR1 is LNHDA and CDR2 SQIVND (reference sequence). The CDR3 runs 14 residues. The DNA for the CDR3 is TGTGCCAGTAGTATGGGCGCGGGAAACTACGAGCAGTACTTC. Its translation: CASSMGAGNYEQYF.

This CDR3 is CASSILGEGEQYF. In DNA, the CDR3 is TGTGCCAGTAGTATTCTTGGGGAAGGCGAGCAGTACTTC. This chain joins TRBV19 and TRBJ2-7; D is uncertain. V was clipped by 3 bases and J by 6 bases, with 12 bases between them. CDR3 length equals 13 residues. From germline, CDR1 is LNHDA and CDR2 SQIVND (reference sequence). The variable domain in full, with the rest retrieved from reference TRBV19 and TRBJ2-7, is DGGITQSPKYLFRKEGQNVTLSCEQNLNHDAMYWYRQDPGQGLRLIYYSQIVNDFQKGDIAEGYSVSREKKESFPLTVTSAQKNPTAFYLCASSILGEGEQYFGPGTRLTVT.

The V and J genes are TRBV5-1 and TRBJ1-1; D not certain. Deletions cut 5 bases from V and 4 bases from J, with 18 bases between. Germline V CDR1 and CDR2: SGHRS, YFSETQ. This CDR3 has 15 residues. CDR3 bases: TGCGCCAGCAGTTTGCGGGATTTAGAGATCACTGAAGCTTTCTTT. This codes for CASSLRDLEITEAFF.

The J gene is TRBJ2-7, the V gene TRBV28; D is undetermined. There are 11 residues in the CDR3. Germline CDR1 and CDR2: MDHEN and SYDVKM. V lost 5 bases, J lost 4 bases, and 6 bases lay in between. The CDR3 is CASSLQYEQYF. CDR3 DNA sequence: TGTGCCAGCAGTCTGCAGTACGAGCAGTACTTC.